This note documents a single TCR beta chain sequence. Per the study methods: Reference gene primers were amplified, and this amplification served to estimate nucleated cell counts. Generated by immunoSEQ multiplex PCR, the TCRdb table keeps only in-frame clones and is missing some. Clone size and V and J calls were adopted from that table, with D and trimming inferred from the DNA. Of around 190,000 clones listed, 86% are singletons. These data are taken from a study of blood T cell repertoires in COVID-19. CDR3 length: 12 amino acids. V was clipped by 6 bases and J by 11 bases, with 16 bases between them. Across about two dozen US areas, participants ranged in age from roughly 18 to 95 years.

Sequencing input: PBMCs or T cells enriched from blood (not recorded which). The rearrangement joins TRBV12-3 or TRBV12-4 to TRBJ1-1; perhaps TRBD1 as D (5 bases). This receptor was identified in a man between 35 and 55 years old with acute COVID-19. CDR3 protein: CASRDTGSPAFF. The CDR3 DNA reads TGTGCCAGCAGGGATACAGGATCACCTGCTTTCTTT.